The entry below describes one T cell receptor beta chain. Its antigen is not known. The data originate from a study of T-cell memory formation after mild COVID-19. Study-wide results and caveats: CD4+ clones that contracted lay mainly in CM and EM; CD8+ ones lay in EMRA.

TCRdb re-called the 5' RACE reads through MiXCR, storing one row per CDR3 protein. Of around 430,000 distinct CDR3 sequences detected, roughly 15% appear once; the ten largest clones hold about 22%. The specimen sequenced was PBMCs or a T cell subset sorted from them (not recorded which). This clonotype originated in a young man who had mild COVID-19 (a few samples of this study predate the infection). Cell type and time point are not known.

Here the CDR3 DNA reads TGCAGCGTTGGGCGAGAGAACAATCAGCCCCAGCATTTT. Translation: CSVGRENNQPQHF. The chain carries TRBV29-1 and TRBJ1-5; D gene uncertain. The CDR3 covers 13 residues. V was cut by 4 bases and J by 3 bases, with 10 bases left in between. Germline V lookup: CDR1 SQVTM, CDR2 ANQGSEA.